The 19 T cell receptor beta chains reported below all come from one sample, sequenced in a study of CD8 T cells in ankylosing spondylitis (dated by TCRdb to 2016 to 2017). What the research found in general, with its limitations: Blood from ankylosing spondylitis patients appeared to be characterized by a TCR beta motif composed of roughly 8 highly homologous amino acid variants.

Their recognized antigens are unknown. Library preparation was by 5' RACE. For sequencing, an Illumina HiSeq 2500 was employed. TCRdb itself trimmed the public reads at Q25 with fastp, ran MiXCR and retained productive beta chains. One record per CDR3 amino acid sequence lists the most common genes and DNA. Here the sample has 350,000 to 450,000 distinct CDR3 sequences; 26% occur a single time. Clones ranked in the top ten supply about 0.89% of the sample. Source material: blood, either unsorted or a sorted T cell fraction (not recorded which). These receptors were obtained from a male donor with ankylosing spondylitis.

This clonotype occurred a few times. This rearrangement joins TRBV6-1 to TRBJ2-2, with TRBD2 identical over 12 bases. CDR3 size: 15 residues. Germline assignment: CDR1 MNHNS and CDR2 SASEGT. Trimming at V came to 5 bases and at J to 7 bases, leaving 5 bases not matched to a gene. CDR3 amino acids: CASSPSGRGIGELFF. The CDR3 DNA reads as TGTGCCAGCAGTCCTAGCGGGAGGGGGATCGGGGAGCTGTTTTTT.

The chain combines TRBV7-9 with TRBJ2-1, with D tentatively TRBD1 (5 bases). CDR3 length: 14 residues. Trimming left V 8 bases short and J 1 base short, with 12 bases between. Germline CDR1 reads SEHNR; CDR2 reads FQNEAQ (reference sequence). CDR3 sequence reads: CASGAGSSYNEQFF. DNA of the CDR3: TGTGCCAGCGGGGCAGGTAGTTCCTACAATGAGCAGTTCTTC.

The chain joins TRBV15 to TRBJ2-5; D unresolved. Germline CDR1 is LNHNV and CDR2 is YYDKDF (reference sequence). The CDR3 extends over 15 amino acids. V lost 0 bases to trimming and J lost 5 bases, with 13 bases between them. The DNA for the CDR3 is TGTGCCACCAGCAGAGATTCGTCCCCCGGGGAGACCCAGTACTTC. This gives the protein CATSRDSSPGETQYF.

V and J are TRBV18 and TRBJ2-3; possibly TRBD1 for D (6 bases). The ends were cut back, 4 bases at V and 2 bases at J, with 19 bases in the middle. CDR3 length: 17 amino acids. CDR1 is KGHSH, CDR2 LQKENI, per germline. CDR3 sequence reads: CASSRGPLSGLTDTQYF. The CDR3 bases are TGTGCCAGCTCACGGGGGCCCCTAAGCGGCCTCACAGATACGCAGTATTTT.

This clonotype was counted a few times. The chain recombines TRBV6-2 or TRBV6-3 with TRBJ1-2, with D possibly being TRBD1 (6 bases). The germline V gene encodes CDR1 MNHEY and CDR2 SVGEGT. The CDR3 has 14 residues. The ends were cut back, 5 bases at V and 3 bases at J, with 13 bases in the middle. The CDR3: CASSNRAGDYGYTF. The CDR3 bases are TGTGCCAGCAGTAACAGGGCCGGGGACTATGGCTACACCTTC.

The table lists this clonotype with a few counts. The rearrangement links TRBV7-8 to TRBJ1-1; D possibly corresponds to TRBD1 (5 bases). This CDR3 has 15 residues. Germline CDR1 SGHVS, CDR2 FQNEAQ. The ends were cut back, 2 bases at V and 8 bases at J, with 18 bases in the middle. The CDR3 region is CASSLYSRDREEAFF. The CDR3 DNA sequence: TGTGCCAGCAGCTTATACTCTCGGGACCGGGAAGAAGCTTTCTTT.

This clonotype has only a few counts. CDR3 bases: TGTGCCAGCAGCTCACGTTTGTCTAGCGGGATCGGCCGGGCCTACAATGAGCAGTTCTTC. This translates into CASSSRLSSGIGRAYNEQFF. The V call is TRBV11-2, the J call TRBJ2-1; TRBD2 aligns across 9 bases. This CDR3 has 20 residues. Germline trimming cut 4 bases from V and 2 bases from J; bases unmatched to any gene: 18. CDR1 is SGHAT and CDR2 is FQNNGV in the germline V gene.

The chain has TRBV5-1 and TRBJ2-7; 11 bases are a match to TRBD2. Per germline, CDR1 SGHRS and CDR2 YFSETQ. The trim removed 2 bases at V and 2 bases at J, leaving 6 bases unmatched. There are 16 residues in the CDR3. CDR3 coding DNA: TGCGCCAGCAGCTTAACTAGCGGGAGTTTCACCTACGAGCAGTACTTC. It codes for CASSLTSGSFTYEQYF.

This chain uses TRBV9 with TRBJ2-1; D may be TRBD2 (5 bases). Germline V gene data show CDR1 as SGDLS and CDR2 as YYNGEE. V was trimmed by 0 bases and J by 4 bases, leaving 11 bases between them. The CDR3 runs 15 residues. The CDR3 protein is CASSVDGAAYNEQFF. The CDR3 DNA sequence: TGTGCCAGCAGCGTAGACGGAGCGGCATACAATGAGCAGTTCTTC.

This chain joins TRBV20-1 and TRBJ2-2, with 7 bases fitting TRBD2. V shed 1 base and J 6 bases; nucleotides not matched to a gene: 8. CDR1 is DFQATT and CDR2 is SNEGSKA in the germline V gene (reference sequence). This CDR3 has 15 residues. CDR3: CSARVGGAGPGELFF. CDR3 DNA sequence: TGCAGTGCTAGAGTCGGCGGAGCGGGACCCGGGGAGCTGTTTTTT.

This clonotype was observed a few times. The J gene is TRBJ2-1, the V gene TRBV5-1; 7 nucleotides line up with TRBD2. J was trimmed by 3 bases and V by 0 bases; bases with no gene match: 9. Germline V gives CDR1 SGHRS, CDR2 YFSETQ. This CDR3 is 17 amino acids long. The CDR3 here is CASSLVPGGSNYNEQFF. The CDR3 nucleotides read TGCGCCAGCAGCTTGGTCCCCGGCGGGAGTAACTACAATGAGCAGTTCTTC.

Only a few counts were recorded for this clonotype. The chain carries TRBV5-1 and TRBJ1-3; D unresolved. The germline V and J ends were trimmed by 3 bases and 0 bases, with 10 bases remaining between them. Germline assignment: CDR1 SGHRS and CDR2 YFSETQ. The CDR3 contains 15 residues. CDR3 sequence reads: CASSSDAFSGNTIYF. The CDR3 region has the DNA TGCGCCAGCAGCTCGGACGCTTTCTCTGGAAACACCATATATTTT.

This clonotype has more than one count but fewer than ten. The chain carries TRBV4-2 and TRBJ2-7; D gene uncertain. The V gene's germline CDR1 is LGHNA and CDR2 YNFKEQ. The length of the CDR3 is 14 residues. V gave up 0 bases and J gave up 3 bases, with 9 bases separating them. CDR3 amino acids: CASSQDWSSYEQYF. As DNA, the CDR3 is TGTGCCAGCAGCCAAGATTGGTCTAGCTACGAGCAGTACTTC.

The chain employs TRBV5-1 and TRBJ1-1; TRBD1 matches at 11 bases. Looked up from germline, CDR1 is SGHRS and CDR2 is YFSETQ. The CDR3 totals 14 residues. V lost 3 bases to trimming and J lost 8 bases; unmatched junction nucleotides: 6. CDR3 protein: CASSWTGGYEEAFF. DNA for the CDR3: TGCGCCAGCAGCTGGACAGGGGGCTACGAGGAAGCTTTCTTT.

This clonotype showed up just once. One junction end does not reproduce the germline sequence, and a read error may be involved. This chain links TRBV20-1 with TRBJ2-5; 11 bases map to TRBD2. The V gene's germline CDR1 is DFQATT and CDR2 SNEGSKA (reference sequence). The CDR3 length is 17 residues. In DNA form, the CDR3 reads TGCTGTGCCGAAACCCAGACTAGCGGGATTGGTGAGGAGACCCAGTACTTC. This gives the protein CCAETQTSGIGEETQYF.

The CDR3 nucleotides read TGTGCCAGCAGTGAAGGACGCAATCAGCCCCAGCATTTT. Encoded protein: CASSEGRNQPQHF. The V and J genes are TRBV2 and TRBJ1-5; no firm D call. V was shortened by 1 base and J by 2 bases, with 3 bases between the two germline ends. Germline lookup yields CDR1 SNHLY and CDR2 FYNNEI. The CDR3 spans 13 residues. Full variable domain (outside the CDR3, taken from reference TRBV2 and TRBJ1-5): EPEVTQTPSHQVTQMGQEVILRCVPISNHLYFYWYRQILGQKVEFLVSFYNNEISEKSEIFDDQFSVERPDGSNFTLKIRSTKLEDSAMYFCASSEGRNQPQHFGDGTRLSIL.

The sample holds a few counts of this clonotype. The chain is built from TRBV20-1 and TRBJ2-7, with 7 bases that match TRBD2. Germline V gives CDR1 DFQATT, CDR2 SNEGSKA (reference sequence). CDR3 size: 13 residues. V lost 1 base and J lost 7; bases outside the gene matches: 7. For the CDR3, the DNA is TGCAGTGCTAGAGCTAGCGGAGGTTGGGAGCAGTACGTC. Translation: CSARASGGWEQYV.

The chain carries TRBV20-1 and TRBJ2-1; D is possibly TRBD1 or TRBD2 (6 bases each). The CDR3 is made up of 17 amino acids. Looked up from germline, CDR1 is DFQATT and CDR2 is SNEGSKA (reference sequence). Trimming pared 0 bases from V and 4 bases from J, leaving 19 bases between. In nucleotides, the CDR3 is TGCAGTGCTAGAGATTGGAGGGACCCAAGGGGGTACAATGAGCAGTTCTTC. It encodes CSARDWRDPRGYNEQFF.

For the CDR3, the DNA is TGTGCCAGCAATCTACAGGGGGCCACTGAAGCTTTCTTT. Translating it yields CASNLQGATEAFF. The chain combines TRBV2 with TRBJ1-1; the match to TRBD1 covers 9 bases. Germline-derived CDR1 and CDR2 are SNHLY and FYNNEI. CDR3 length: 13 residues. After removal of 7 bases from V and 4 bases from J, the junction contained 4 bases not matched to a gene.